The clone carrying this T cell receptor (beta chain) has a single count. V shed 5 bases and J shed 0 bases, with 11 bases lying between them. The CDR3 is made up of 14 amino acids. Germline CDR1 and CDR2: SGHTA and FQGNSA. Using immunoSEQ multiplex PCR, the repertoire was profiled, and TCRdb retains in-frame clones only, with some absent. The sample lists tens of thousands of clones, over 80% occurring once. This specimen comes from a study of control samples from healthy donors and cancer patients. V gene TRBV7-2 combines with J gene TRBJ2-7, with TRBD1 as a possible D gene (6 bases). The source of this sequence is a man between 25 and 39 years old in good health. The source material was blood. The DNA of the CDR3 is TGTGCCAGCAGCGTAAGGACAGCCTCCTACGAGCAGTACTTC. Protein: CASSVRTASYEQYF.